Sequencing of this TCR beta chain was carried out in a study of shared clonotypes between healthy human individuals. Study-wide findings and caveats: Researchers found naive subsets generally carried larger estimated richness than memory subsets.

Details on this clone: Its antigen remains unidentified.

CD4+ cells yielded CD45RA+ naive and CD45RA-negative memory subsets. Genomic DNA from each subset was divided evenly over several immunoSEQ plates. Per sorted-subset replicate PCR, input was approximately 200 ng DNA, representing about 30,000 T cell genomes. Sequencing was performed with immunoSEQ multiplex PCR; in TCRdb, only in-frame clones are kept and a portion is missing. Of more than 1,200,000 clones detected, 98% appear once; the ten largest clones hold approximately 0.4%. The CDR3 contains 15 residues. Germline CDR1 reads SGHRS; CDR2 reads YFSETQ. The V end lost 3 bases, the J end lost 6 bases, and 16 bases lay between the germline ends.

J is TRBJ1-5 and V is TRBV5-1, with D possibly being TRBD1 (6 bases). Sequenced material: naive CD4+ T cells sorted from blood. Documented subset: CD45RA+ positively selected. The TCR sequence derives from a man aged 25-40 years in good health. The CDR3 bases are TGCGCCAGCAGCTCGGGAACAGGGTCCTCTCAGCCCCAGCATTTT. Its protein is CASSSGTGSSQPQHF.